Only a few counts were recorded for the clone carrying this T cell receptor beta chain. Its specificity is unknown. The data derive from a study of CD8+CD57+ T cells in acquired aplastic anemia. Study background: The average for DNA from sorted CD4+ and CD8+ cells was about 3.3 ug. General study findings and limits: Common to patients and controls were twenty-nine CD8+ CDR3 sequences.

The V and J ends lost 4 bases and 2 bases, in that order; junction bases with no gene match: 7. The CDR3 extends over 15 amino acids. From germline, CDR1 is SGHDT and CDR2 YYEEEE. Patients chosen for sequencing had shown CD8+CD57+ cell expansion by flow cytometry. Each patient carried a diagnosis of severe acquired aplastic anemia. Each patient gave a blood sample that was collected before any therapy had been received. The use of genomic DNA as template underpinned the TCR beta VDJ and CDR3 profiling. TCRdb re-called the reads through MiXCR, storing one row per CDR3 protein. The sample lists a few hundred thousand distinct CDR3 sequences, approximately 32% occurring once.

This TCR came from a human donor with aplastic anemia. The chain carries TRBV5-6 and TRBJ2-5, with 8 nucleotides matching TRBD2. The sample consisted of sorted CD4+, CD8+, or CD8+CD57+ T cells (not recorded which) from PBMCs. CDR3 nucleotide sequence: TGTGCCAGCAGCAGGGGACTAGAGGTACAAGAGACCCAGTACTTC. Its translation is CASSRGLEVQETQYF. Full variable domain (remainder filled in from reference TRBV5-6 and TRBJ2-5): DAGVTQSPTHLIKTRGQQVTLRCSPKSGHDTVSWYQQALGQGPQFIFQYYEEEERQRGNFPDRFSGHQFPNYSSELNVNALLLGDSALYLCASSRGLEVQETQYFGPGTRLLVL.